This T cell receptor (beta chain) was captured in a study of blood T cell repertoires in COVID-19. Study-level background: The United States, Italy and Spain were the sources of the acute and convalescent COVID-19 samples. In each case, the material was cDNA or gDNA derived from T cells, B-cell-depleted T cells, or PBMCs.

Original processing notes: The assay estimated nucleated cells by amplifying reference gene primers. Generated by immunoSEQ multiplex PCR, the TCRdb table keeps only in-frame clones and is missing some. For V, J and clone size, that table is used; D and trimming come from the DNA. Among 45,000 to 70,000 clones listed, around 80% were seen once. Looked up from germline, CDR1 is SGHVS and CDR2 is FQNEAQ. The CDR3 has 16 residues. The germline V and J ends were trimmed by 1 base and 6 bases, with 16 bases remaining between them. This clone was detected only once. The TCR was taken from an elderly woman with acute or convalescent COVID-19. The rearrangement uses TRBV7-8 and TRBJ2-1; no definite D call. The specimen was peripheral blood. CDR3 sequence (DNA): TGTGCCAGCAGCTTAGGTAGTACAGTTTTCATCAATGAGCAGTTCTTC. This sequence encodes CASSLGSTVFINEQFF.